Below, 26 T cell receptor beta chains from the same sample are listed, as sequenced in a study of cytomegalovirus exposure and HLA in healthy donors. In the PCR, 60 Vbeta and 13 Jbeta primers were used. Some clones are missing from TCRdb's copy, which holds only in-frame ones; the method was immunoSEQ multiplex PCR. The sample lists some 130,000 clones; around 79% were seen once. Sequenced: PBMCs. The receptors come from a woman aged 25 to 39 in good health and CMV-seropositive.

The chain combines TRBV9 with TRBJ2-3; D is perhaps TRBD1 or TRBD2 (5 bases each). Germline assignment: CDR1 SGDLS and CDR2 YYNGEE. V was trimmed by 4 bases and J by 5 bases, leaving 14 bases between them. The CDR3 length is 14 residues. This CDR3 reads CASSLAGRGDTQYF. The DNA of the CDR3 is TGTGCCAGCAGCCTAGCAGGGCGAGGAGATACGCAGTATTTT.

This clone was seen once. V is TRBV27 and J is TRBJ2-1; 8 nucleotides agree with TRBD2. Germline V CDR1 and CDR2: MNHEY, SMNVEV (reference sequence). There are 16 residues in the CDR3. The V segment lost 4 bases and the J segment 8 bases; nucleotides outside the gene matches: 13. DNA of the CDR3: TGTGCCAGCAGTTCGTTGTCTAGCGGGCGGGGAGATGAGCAGTTCTTC. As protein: CASSSLSSGRGDEQFF.

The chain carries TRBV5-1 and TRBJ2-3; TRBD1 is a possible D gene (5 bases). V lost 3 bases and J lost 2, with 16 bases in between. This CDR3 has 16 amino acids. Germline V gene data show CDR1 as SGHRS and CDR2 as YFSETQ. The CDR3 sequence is CASSSMTVGDTDTQYF. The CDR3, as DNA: TGCGCCAGCAGCTCGATGACAGTTGGGGACACAGATACGCAGTATTTT.

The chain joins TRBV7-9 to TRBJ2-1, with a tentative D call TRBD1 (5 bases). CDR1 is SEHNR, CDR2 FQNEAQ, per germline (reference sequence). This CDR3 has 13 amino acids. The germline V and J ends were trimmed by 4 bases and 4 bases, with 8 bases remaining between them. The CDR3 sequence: CASSSRDYNEQFF. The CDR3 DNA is TGTGCCAGCAGCTCCAGGGATTACAATGAGCAGTTCTTC. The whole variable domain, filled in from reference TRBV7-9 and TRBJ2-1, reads DTGVSQNPRHKITKRGQNVTFRCDPISEHNRLYWYRQTLGQGPEFLTYFQNEAQLEKSRLLSDRFSAERPKGSFSTLEIQRTEQGDSAMYLCASSSRDYNEQFFGPGTRLTVL.

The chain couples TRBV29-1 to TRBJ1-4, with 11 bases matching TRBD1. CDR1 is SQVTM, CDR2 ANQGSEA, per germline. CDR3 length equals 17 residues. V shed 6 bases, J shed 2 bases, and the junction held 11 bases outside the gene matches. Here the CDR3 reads CSVPPEGQGATNEKLFF. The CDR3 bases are TGCAGCGTGCCCCCGGAAGGACAGGGGGCGACTAATGAAAAACTGTTTTTT.

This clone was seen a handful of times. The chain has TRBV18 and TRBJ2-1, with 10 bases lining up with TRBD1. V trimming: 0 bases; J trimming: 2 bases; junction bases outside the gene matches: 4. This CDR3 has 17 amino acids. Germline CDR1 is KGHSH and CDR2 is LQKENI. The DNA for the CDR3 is TGTGCCAGCTCACCACCTGTGGGGACAGGGGCCTACAATGAGCAGTTCTTC. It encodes CASSPPVGTGAYNEQFF.

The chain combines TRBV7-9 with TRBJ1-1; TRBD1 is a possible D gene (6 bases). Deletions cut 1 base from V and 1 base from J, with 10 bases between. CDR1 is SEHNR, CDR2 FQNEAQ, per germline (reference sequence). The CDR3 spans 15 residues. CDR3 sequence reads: CASSLGQAGNTEAFF. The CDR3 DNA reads TGTGCCAGCAGCTTAGGACAGGCCGGGAACACTGAAGCTTTCTTT.

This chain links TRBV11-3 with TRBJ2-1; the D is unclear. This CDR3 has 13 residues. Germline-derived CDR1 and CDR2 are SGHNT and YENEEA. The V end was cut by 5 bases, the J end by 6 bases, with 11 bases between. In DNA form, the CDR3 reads TGTGCCAGCAGCCCACCAACTGGCAATGAGCAGTTCTTC. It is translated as CASSPPTGNEQFF.

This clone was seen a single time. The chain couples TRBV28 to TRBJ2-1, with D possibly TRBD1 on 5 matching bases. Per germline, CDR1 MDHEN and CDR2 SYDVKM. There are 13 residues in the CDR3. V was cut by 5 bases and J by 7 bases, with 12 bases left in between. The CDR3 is CASSTNSGNEQFF. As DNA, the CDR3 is TGTGCCAGCAGTACCAACTCAGGGAATGAGCAGTTCTTC.

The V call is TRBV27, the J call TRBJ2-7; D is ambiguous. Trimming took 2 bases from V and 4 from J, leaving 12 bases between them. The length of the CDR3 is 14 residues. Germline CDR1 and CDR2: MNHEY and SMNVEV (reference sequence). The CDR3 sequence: CASSLGQVNYEQYF. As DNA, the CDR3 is TGTGCCAGCAGTTTAGGCCAGGTTAATTACGAGCAGTACTTC.

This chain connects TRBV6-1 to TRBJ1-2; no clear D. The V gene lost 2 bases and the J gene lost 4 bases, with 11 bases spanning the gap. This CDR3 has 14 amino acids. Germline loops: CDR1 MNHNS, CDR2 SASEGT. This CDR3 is CASSESGFVYGYTF. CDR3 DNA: TGTGCCAGCAGTGAATCGGGATTTGTCTATGGCTACACCTTC.

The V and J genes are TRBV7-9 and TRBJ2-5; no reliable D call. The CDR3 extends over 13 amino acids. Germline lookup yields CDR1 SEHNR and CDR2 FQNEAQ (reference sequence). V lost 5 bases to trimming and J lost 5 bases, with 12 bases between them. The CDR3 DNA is TGTGCCAGCAGCATAGACGTCGAGGAGACCCAGTACTTC. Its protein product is CASSIDVEETQYF. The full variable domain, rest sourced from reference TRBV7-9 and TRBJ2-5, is DTGVSQNPRHKITKRGQNVTFRCDPISEHNRLYWYRQTLGQGPEFLTYFQNEAQLEKSRLLSDRFSAERPKGSFSTLEIQRTEQGDSAMYLCASSIDVEETQYFGPGTRLLVL.

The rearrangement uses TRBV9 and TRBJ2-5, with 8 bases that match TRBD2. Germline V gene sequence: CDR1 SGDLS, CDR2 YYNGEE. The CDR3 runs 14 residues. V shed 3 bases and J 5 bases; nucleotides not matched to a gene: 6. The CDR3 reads CASSAGGLRETQYF. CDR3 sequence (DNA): TGTGCCAGCAGCGCGGGGGGGTTGAGGGAGACCCAGTACTTC.

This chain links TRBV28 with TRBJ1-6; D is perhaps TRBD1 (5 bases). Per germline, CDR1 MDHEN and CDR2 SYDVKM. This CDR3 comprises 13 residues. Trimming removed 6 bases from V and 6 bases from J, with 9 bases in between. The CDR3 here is CASRGVFNSPLHF. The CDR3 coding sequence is TGTGCCAGCAGAGGGGTTTTTAATTCACCCCTCCACTTT.

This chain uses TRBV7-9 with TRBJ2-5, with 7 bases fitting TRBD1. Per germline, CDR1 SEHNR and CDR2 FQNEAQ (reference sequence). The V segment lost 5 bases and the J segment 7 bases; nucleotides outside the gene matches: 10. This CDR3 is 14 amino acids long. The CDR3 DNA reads TGTGCCAGCAGCCCCGAGGGACAGACGGGGACCCAGTACTTC. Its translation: CASSPEGQTGTQYF.

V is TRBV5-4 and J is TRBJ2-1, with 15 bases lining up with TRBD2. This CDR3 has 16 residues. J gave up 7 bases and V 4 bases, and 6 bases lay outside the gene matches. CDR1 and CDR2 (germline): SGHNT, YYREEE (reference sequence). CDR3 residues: CASSRTSGGVLNEQFF. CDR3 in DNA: TGTGCCAGCAGCAGGACTAGCGGGGGGGTATTAAATGAGCAGTTCTTC.

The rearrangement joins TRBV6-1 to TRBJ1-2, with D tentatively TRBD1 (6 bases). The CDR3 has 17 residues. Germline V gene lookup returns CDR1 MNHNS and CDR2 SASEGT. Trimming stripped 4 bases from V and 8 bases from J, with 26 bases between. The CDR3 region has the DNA TGTGCCAGCAGTGGAGATAGGGGGGGTCCCCAAATGAGAGGCTACACCTTC. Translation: CASSGDRGGPQMRGYTF.

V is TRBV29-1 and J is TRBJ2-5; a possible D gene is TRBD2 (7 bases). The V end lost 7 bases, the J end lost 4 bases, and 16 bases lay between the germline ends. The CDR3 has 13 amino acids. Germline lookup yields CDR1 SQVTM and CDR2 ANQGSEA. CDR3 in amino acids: CSAPGGAGETQYF. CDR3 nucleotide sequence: TGCAGCGCCCCGGGGGGCGCCGGAGAGACCCAGTACTTC.

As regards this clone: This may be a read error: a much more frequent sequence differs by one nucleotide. The CDR3, as DNA: TGTGCCAGCAGTTCGGACAGCTACGAGCAGTACTTC. Its protein is CASSSDSYEQYF. The gene calls are TRBV11-3 and TRBJ2-7; perhaps TRBD1 as D (6 bases). The germline CDR1 and CDR2 sequences are SGHNT and YENEEA. Trimming cost V 6 bases and J 3 bases, with 9 bases left between them. This CDR3 region has 12 residues. The entire variable domain, with the rest obtained from reference TRBV11-3 and TRBJ2-7, is as follows: EAGVVQSPRYKIIEKKQPVAFWCNPISGHNTLYWYLQNLGQGPELLIRYENEEAVDDSQLPKDRFSAERLKGVDSTLKIQPAELGDSAVYLCASSSDSYEQYFGPGTRLTVT.

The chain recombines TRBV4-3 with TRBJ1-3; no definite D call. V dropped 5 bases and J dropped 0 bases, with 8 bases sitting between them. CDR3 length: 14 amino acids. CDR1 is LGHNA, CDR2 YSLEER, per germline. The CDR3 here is CASSRRGSGNTIYF. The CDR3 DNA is TGCGCCAGCAGCAGACGCGGCTCTGGAAACACCATATATTTT.

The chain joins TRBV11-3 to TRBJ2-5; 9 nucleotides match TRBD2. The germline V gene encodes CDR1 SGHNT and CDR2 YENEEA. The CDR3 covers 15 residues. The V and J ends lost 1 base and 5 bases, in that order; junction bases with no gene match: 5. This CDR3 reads CASSLGSGGSETQYF. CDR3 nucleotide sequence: TGTGCCAGCAGCTTAGGTAGCGGGGGCTCGGAGACCCAGTACTTC.

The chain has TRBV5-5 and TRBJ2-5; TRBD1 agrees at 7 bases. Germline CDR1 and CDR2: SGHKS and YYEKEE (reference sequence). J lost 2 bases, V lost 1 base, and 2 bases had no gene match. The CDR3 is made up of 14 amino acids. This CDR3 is CASSLQTGQETQYF. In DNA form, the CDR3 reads TGTGCCAGCAGCTTGCAGACAGGGCAAGAGACCCAGTACTTC.

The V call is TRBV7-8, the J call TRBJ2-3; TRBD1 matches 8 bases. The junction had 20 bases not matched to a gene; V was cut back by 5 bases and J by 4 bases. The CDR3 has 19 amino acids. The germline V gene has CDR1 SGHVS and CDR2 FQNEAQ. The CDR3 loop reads CASSTGRQGWPPGADTQYF. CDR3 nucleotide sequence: TGTGCCAGCAGCACCGGAAGACAGGGGTGGCCCCCGGGTGCAGATACGCAGTATTTT.

The CDR3 region has the DNA TGTGCCAGCAGTAGGCGGGGGCACACAGATACGCAGTATTTT. Protein product: CASSRRGHTDTQYF. J is TRBJ2-3 and V is TRBV6-1; possibly TRBD2 for D (7 bases). Trimming took off 5 bases at V and 2 bases at J, with 11 bases between the two ends. This CDR3 is 14 amino acids long. Germline V CDR1 and CDR2: MNHNS, SASEGT.

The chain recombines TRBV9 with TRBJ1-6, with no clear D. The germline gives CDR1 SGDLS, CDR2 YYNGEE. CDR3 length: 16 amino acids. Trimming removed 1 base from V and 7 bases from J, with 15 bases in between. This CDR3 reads CASSVTIGGTNSPLHF. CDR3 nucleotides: TGTGCCAGCAGCGTAACGATTGGAGGAACCAATTCACCCCTCCACTTT. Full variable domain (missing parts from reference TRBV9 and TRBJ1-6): DSGVTQTPKHLITATGQRVTLRCSPRSGDLSVYWYQQSLDQGLQFLIQYYNGEERAKGNILERFSAQQFPDLHSELNLSSLELGDSALYFCASSVTIGGTNSPLHFGNGTRLTVT.

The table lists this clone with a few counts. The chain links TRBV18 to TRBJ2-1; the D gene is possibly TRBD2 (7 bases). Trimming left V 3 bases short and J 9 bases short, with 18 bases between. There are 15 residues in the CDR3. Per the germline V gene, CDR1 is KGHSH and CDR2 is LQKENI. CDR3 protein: CASSPGGGRRVEQFF. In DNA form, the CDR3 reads TGTGCCAGCTCACCTGGGGGGGGCCGTCGGGTTGAGCAGTTCTTC.